The T cell receptor (delta chain) described here comes from a study of γδ T cells in repeated Plasmodium falciparum infection. TCRdb re-called the multiplex PCR reads through CATT. The table shows approximately 90,000 delta-chain clones, with approximately 0.96% occurring only once. Concerning this clone: TCRdb lists the protein of a much larger clone for this DNA, which differs at residue 16, so this is likely a read error; the protein given here is translated from the DNA itself.

Sample: gamma-delta T cells from blood. The sequence was collected from a pool of human donors (malaria-infected and uninfected, not separated).

The CDR3 is CALGEPGGGSRGLWGRSTDKLIF. CDR3 DNA: TGTGCTCTTGGGGAACCTGGAGGTGGTTCCCGAGGACTCTGGGGGCGATCCACCGATAAACTCATCTTT. The V call is TRDV1, the J call TRDJ1; 7 nucleotides line up with TRDD3. J lost 1 base, V lost 1 base, and 27 bases had no gene match. The CDR3 length is 23 residues. Germline CDR1 reads TSWWSYY; CDR2 reads QGS.